Below, 7 T cell receptor beta chains from the same sample are listed, as sequenced in a study of siplizumab effects on memory and regulatory T cells. The protocol was immunoSEQ multiplex PCR, while the TCRdb copy is restricted to in-frame clones and leaves out a portion. The sample carries some 100,000 clones, under 95% recorded once. Sequenced material: CD8+ T cells sorted from blood. These receptors all come from a human donor in good health.

The genes are TRBV4-1 and TRBJ2-7; no clear D. CDR3 length: 15 residues. Trimming removed 1 base from V and 0 bases from J, with 10 bases in between. Germline-derived CDR1 and CDR2 are MGHRA and YSYEKL. The CDR3 here is CASSQGVQFSYEQYF. The DNA for the CDR3 is TGCGCCAGCAGCCAAGGGGTGCAGTTCTCCTACGAGCAGTACTTC.

The rearrangement joins TRBV5-1 to TRBJ1-1; D is unresolved. In germline, CDR1 is SGHRS, CDR2 YFSETQ. The CDR3 extends over 14 amino acids. Trimming removed 3 bases at V and 0 bases at J, with 9 bases between. Here the CDR3 reads CASSYRTMNTEAFF. The CDR3 nucleotides read TGCGCCAGCAGCTATCGTACAATGAACACTGAAGCTTTCTTT.

The rearrangement uses TRBV4-1 and TRBJ1-2; 9 nucleotides match TRBD1. Germline V gives CDR1 MGHRA, CDR2 YSYEKL. The CDR3 is 16 amino acids. Germline trimming cut 1 base from V and 1 base from J; bases unmatched to any gene: 4. CDR3: CASSQVDRGFNYGYTF. CDR3 sequence (DNA): TGCGCCAGCAGCCAAGTTGACAGGGGGTTTAACTATGGCTACACCTTC.

The chain combines TRBV5-4 with TRBJ2-2; 11 nucleotides agree with TRBD2. V dropped 6 bases and J dropped 5; count of bases not matched to a gene: 9. The CDR3 is 16 amino acids. Looked up from germline, CDR1 is SGHNT and CDR2 is YYREEE (reference sequence). The CDR3 loop reads CASTPLAGESTGELFF. For the CDR3, the DNA is TGTGCCAGCACCCCACTAGCGGGAGAAAGTACCGGGGAGCTGTTTTTT. Drawing the rest from reference TRBV5-4 and TRBJ2-2, the complete variable domain is ETGVTQSPTHLIKTRGQQVTLRCSSQSGHNTVSWYQQALGQGPQFIFQYYREEENGRGNFPPRFSGLQFPNYSSELNVNALELDDSALYLCASTPLAGESTGELFFGEGSRLTVL.

The V and J genes are TRBV19 and TRBJ2-1; maybe TRBD1 (6 bases). From germline, CDR1 is LNHDA and CDR2 SQIVND (reference sequence). Trimming took off 8 bases at V and 4 bases at J, with 15 bases between the two ends. The CDR3 contains 14 residues. This CDR3 reads CASGGDRRYNEQFF. The CDR3 coding sequence is TGTGCCAGTGGTGGCGACAGGAGGTACAATGAGCAGTTCTTC.

The rearrangement joins TRBV5-4 to TRBJ2-7, with 7 bases lining up with TRBD1. V lost 4 bases and J lost 4; bases outside the gene matches: 23. The length of the CDR3 is 19 residues. Germline V lookup: CDR1 SGHNT, CDR2 YYREEE (reference sequence). CDR3 nucleotide sequence: TGTGCCAGCAGCATGTCCGGGACAGTGGCTCTTGTAGGCGGTTACGAGCAGTACTTC. Protein sequence: CASSMSGTVALVGGYEQYF.

This clone came up a few times. The gene calls are TRBV6-7 and TRBJ1-4, with a weak D call TRBD1 (5 bases). Being an ORF, TRBV6-7 has a function that is uncertain. The CDR3 has 14 residues. V was clipped by 0 bases and J by 5 bases, with 7 bases between them. CDR3 sequence: CASSYSGVNEKLFF. The CDR3, as DNA: TGTGCCAGCAGTTACTCAGGGGTAAATGAAAAACTGTTTTTT.